A selection of T cell receptor beta chains follows, all from one sample in a study of blood T cell repertoires in COVID-19. Produced via immunoSEQ multiplex PCR; TCRdb's table is partial and in-frame only. The data show 150,000 to 200,000 clones, approximately 82% seen once. The sequenced material came from PBMCs or T cells enriched from blood (not recorded which). The receptors here all came from a woman aged 45-65 years who had recovered from COVID-19. Both conserved end residues are part of each CDR3. D genes are given only for firm matches. The listing skips clone size in some rows; elsewhere it reads once, few, many or a size class.

>TRBD1|.|TRBV7-9|14|TRBJ2-7
TGTGCCAGCGGGTCGCGGGACAGGGAATACGAGCAGTACTTC
CASGSRDREYEQYF
>TRBD1|.|TRBV28|13|TRBJ1-2
TGTGCCAGCAGTTTGGGACAGAACTATGGCTACACCTTC
CASSLGQNYGYTF
>TRBD1|.|TRBV19|15|TRBJ1-1
TGTGCCAGCCGCACCCGGGACAGGGTGAACACTGAAGCTTTCTTT
CASRTRDRVNTEAFF
>.|.|TRBV7-9|18|TRBJ1-2
TGTGCCAGCAGCTTACTTTTGGTCCCTAGTCAGGGTTCTGGTGGCTACACCTTC
CASSLLLVPSQGSGGYTF
>TRBD1|.|TRBV11-2|17|TRBJ2-5
TGTGCCAGCAGCTTAGGTGGGACAGGGGGTTTCCAAGAGACCCAGTACTTC
CASSLGGTGGFQETQYF
>TRBD2|.|TRBV10-3|13|TRBJ2-5
TGTGCCATCAGTGTAGCGGGAGAAGAGACCCAGTACTTC
CAISVAGEETQYF
>TRBD2|.|TRBV5-1|16|TRBJ2-5
TGCGCCAGCAGCCTGACTAGCGGACCCGCGGGGGAGACCCAGTACTTC
CASSLTSGPAGETQYF
>TRBD1|.|TRBV18|15|TRBJ2-5
TGTGCCAGCTCATCCGGACAGGGGGCGGTTGGGACCCAGTACTTC
CASSSGQGAVGTQYF
>TRBD1|.|TRBV10-3|14|TRBJ2-7
TGTGCCATCAGTGGGTCAGGGGGCCGGGGAGAGCAGTACTTC
CAISGSGGRGEQYF
>.|.|TRBV4-1|16|TRBJ2-1
TGCGCCAGCAGCCAAGAGCCTGCCAGCTCCTACAATGAGCAGTTCTTC
CASSQEPASSYNEQFF
>.|.|TRBV11-3|11|TRBJ1-5
TGTGCCAGCAATCCCCGGCAGCCCCAGCATTTT
CASNPRQPQHF
>.|many|TRBV4-1|15|TRBJ1-6
TGCGCCAGCAGCCTCACCCGCGGAGGGAATTCACCCCTCCACTTT
CASSLTRGGNSPLHF
>.|.|TRBV14|13|TRBJ2-5
TGTGCCAGCAGCCTTCAGCTTGAGGGGACCCAGTACTTC
CASSLQLEGTQYF
>TRBD1|once|TRBV4-2|16|TRBJ1-2
TGTGCCAGCAGCCAAGGAGCGACAGGGTACCGCCCGGGCTACACCTTC
CASSQGATGYRPGYTF
>.|.|TRBV7-6|16|TRBJ2-1
TGTGCCAGCAGCTACCTGGGGGGATCCCCAATTAACGAGCAGTTCTTC
CASSYLGGSPINEQFF
>.|.|TRBV4-2|14|TRBJ1-2
TGTGCCAGCAGCCAAGACGACACGGTCTATGGCTACACCTTC
CASSQDDTVYGYTF
>TRBD1|.|TRBV10-3|13|TRBJ2-7
TGTGCCATCAGTGAGTCGGGGACAGAGATTTCAAACTTC
CAISESGTEISNF
>.|.|TRBV4-2|15|TRBJ2-3
TGTGCCAGCAGCCAAGAGGCGGGGTATGTGGATACGCAGTATTTT
CASSQEAGYVDTQYF
>.|.|TRBV5-1|15|TRBJ2-4
TGCGCCAGCAGCTGGGGCCCAGGAGGGGAAGACATTCAGTACTTC
CASSWGPGGEDIQYF
>TRBD2|.|TRBV20-1|16|TRBJ2-2
TGCAGTGCTAGTGGGTTGACTAGCGGGATGAGCGGGGAGCTGTTTTTT
CSASGLTSGMSGELFF
>.|.|TRBV3-1/TRBV3-2|16|TRBJ1-3
TGTGCCAGCAGCCAAGTCGTCGGAGGGAATGGAAACACCATATATTTT
CASSQVVGGNGNTIYF
>.|.|TRBV19|13|TRBJ2-3
TGTGCCAGTACCCCCTTTTCGGGGGATACGCAGTATTTT
CASTPFSGDTQYF
>TRBD2|.|TRBV28|15|TRBJ2-5
TGTGCCAGCAGACCCGGGACTAGCGGGAGGGAAACCCAGTACTTC
CASRPGTSGRETQYF
>.|once|TRBV5-1|12|TRBJ2-1
TGCGCCAGCAGCTTGGGTAGCGGCGAGCAGTTCTTC
CASSLGSGEQFF
>.|once|TRBV27|16|TRBJ1-1
TGTGCCAGCAGTCCTTATGTCGGGACAATTGGCACTGAAGCTTTCTTT
CASSPYVGTIGTEAFF
>.|.|TRBV18|11|TRBJ2-2
TGTGCCAGCCAGAACACCGGGGAGCTGTTTTTT
CASQNTGELFF
>.|.|TRBV6-5|14|TRBJ1-2
TGTGCCAGCAGTTACTCTGGCAAGGGGTTTGGCTACACCTTC
CASSYSGKGFGYTF
>.|.|TRBV5-4|14|TRBJ2-7
TGTGCCAGCAGCTTTAGCCCAGCATCCTACGAGCAGTACTTC
CASSFSPASYEQYF
>TRBD2|.|TRBV28|19|TRBJ2-1
TGTGCCAGCAGTTTGGAAAGGACTAGCGGGAGGGGCTCCTACAATGAGCAGTTCTTC
CASSLERTSGRGSYNEQFF
>.|.|TRBV3-1/TRBV3-2|17|TRBJ2-1
TGTGCCAGCAGCCACAATGCGCGGGGAAGCTCCTACAATGAGCAGTTCTTC
CASSHNARGSSYNEQFF
>.|.|TRBV30|15|TRBJ1-2
TGTGCCTGGAGTCCCCCGGAGAGCCTTAACTATGGCTACACCTTC
CAWSPPESLNYGYTF
>TRBD2|.|TRBV3-1/TRBV3-2|16|TRBJ2-7
TGTGCCAGCAGCCAGCCTAGCGGGAGAACGGGTTACGAGCAGTACTTC
CASSQPSGRTGYEQYF
>TRBD2|.|TRBV27|14|TRBJ2-7
TGTGCCAGCTCTGAGCGGGAGGGTTTCTACGAGCAGTACTTC
CASSEREGFYEQYF
>.|.|TRBV15|12|TRBJ2-2
TGTGCCACCAGCAGAGGAGCGGTGGGGCTGTTTTTT
CATSRGAVGLFF
>.|.|TRBV10-1|12|TRBJ2-7
TGCGCCAGCAGTGGGAGCTCCTACGAGCAGTACTTC
CASSGSSYEQYF
>TRBD2|.|TRBV7-9|16|TRBJ2-5
TGTGCCAGCAGCTTAGGAGCGGGAGGGCCCCAAGAGACCCAGTACTTC
CASSLGAGGPQETQYF
>.|few|TRBV5-6|15|TRBJ2-6
TGTGCCAGCAGCGCTGCAGGGATTGGGGCCAACGTCCTGACTTTC
CASSAAGIGANVLTF
>.|.|TRBV7-9|13|TRBJ1-1
TGTGCCAGCAGCTTAGAGGGGCCAGTCGAAGCTTTCTTT
CASSLEGPVEAFF
>.|.|TRBV28|15|TRBJ1-1
TGTGCCAGCAGGGACGGAGGGCGGGAGAACACTGAAGCTTTCTTT
CASRDGGRENTEAFF
>TRBD1|.|TRBV6-5|14|TRBJ1-2
TGTGCCAGCAGTTCCCCGGCAGGGGGCTATGGCTACACCTTC
CASSSPAGGYGYTF
>.|.|TRBV10-3|12|TRBJ2-7
TGTGCCAGCGGGGACCACTCCTACGAGCAGTACTTC
CASGDHSYEQYF
>.|.|TRBV7-8|15|TRBJ1-2
TGTGCCAGCAGCTTAATGATGCTAACGGGGTATGGCTACACCTTC
CASSLMMLTGYGYTF
>.|.|TRBV6-2/TRBV6-3|14|TRBJ1-1
TGTGCCAGCAGTTACTCGGTTATGAGGGTAGAAGCTTTCTTT
CASSYSVMRVEAFF
>.|.|TRBV6-1|13|TRBJ1-5
TGTGCCAGCAGTTCCAGGAGCAATCAGCCCCAGCATTTT
CASSSRSNQPQHF
>TRBD2|.|TRBV5-1|17|TRBJ2-3
TGCGCCAGCAGAGAGGGACTAGCGGGAGTTTTGACAGATACGCAGTATTTT
CASREGLAGVLTDTQYF
>.|few|TRBV29-1|14|TRBJ2-1
TGCAGCGCCAGAGACATAAGCTCCTACAATGAGCAGTTCTTC
CSARDISSYNEQFF
>TRBD2|.|TRBV28|15|TRBJ2-2
TGTGCCAGCAGTTCGCCTGCGGGAGGGGCCGGGGAGCTGTTTTTT
CASSSPAGGAGELFF
>TRBD2|.|TRBV4-2|17|TRBJ2-1
TGTGCCAGCACCACTACGGGGGCTAGCGGGTTCTACAATGAGCAGTTCTTC
CASTTTGASGFYNEQFF
>TRBD1|.|TRBV12-3/TRBV12-4|13|TRBJ2-1
TGTGCCAGCACCATAGACAGGGTCAATGAGCAGTTCTTC
CASTIDRVNEQFF
>.|.|TRBV2|13|TRBJ1-1
TGTGCCAGCACCGGGGAGGCGACCTCTGAAGCTTTCTTT
CASTGEATSEAFF
>.|once|TRBV5-8|14|TRBJ2-5
TGTGCCAGCAGCATAGGGGGGGCACGGGAGACCCAGTACTTC
CASSIGGARETQYF
>.|.|TRBV19|15|TRBJ2-2
TGTGCCAGTAAGTCAGGGGCCAGTGGCACCGGGGAGCTGTTTTTT
CASKSGASGTGELFF
>TRBD1|.|TRBV7-6|15|TRBJ1-2
TGTGCCAGCAGCCAAGGACAGGGTCGTAACTATGGCTACACCTTC
CASSQGQGRNYGYTF
>.|.|TRBV4-2|17|TRBJ1-4
TGTGCCAGCAGCCAAGAGGTAGGGACCTCGGCGGGGGAAAAACTGTTTTTT
CASSQEVGTSAGEKLFF
>.|.|TRBV3-1/TRBV3-2|15|TRBJ1-3
TGTGCCAGCAGCACATACACAGTACTTGGAAACACCATATATTTT
CASSTYTVLGNTIYF